This T cell receptor (beta chain) was captured by sequencing in a study of cytomegalovirus exposure and HLA in healthy donors. This clone was observed a few times. Its matching antigen is unknown. The donors were in the roughly 110-subject validation cohort; that cohort was separate from the roughly 700-subject first cohort. Only in-frame clones appear in the TCRdb table, and some are missing; sequencing was by immunoSEQ multiplex PCR. This table holds 90,000 to 100,000 clones, roughly 87% found once. Study-wide findings and caveats: The authors enumerated 164 TCR beta chains as linked to cytomegalovirus. Subsequent analysis found a tendency for first-cohort TCR clusters to co-occur within the approximately 130 validation repertoires.

V was clipped by 5 bases and J by 3 bases; unmatched bases: 5. The CDR3 extends over 15 amino acids. Per germline, CDR1 SGHRS and CDR2 YFSETQ. The chain joins TRBV5-1 to TRBJ2-2; TRBD1 matches at 9 bases. The sequence was obtained from a man younger than 35 in good health and CMV-seropositive. Sequenced: PBMCs. CDR3 sequence: CASSGDRVDTGELFF. CDR3 DNA sequence: TGCGCCAGCAGTGGGGACAGGGTCGACACCGGGGAGCTGTTTTTT. Full variable domain (missing parts from reference TRBV5-1 and TRBJ2-2): KAGVTQTPRYLIKTRGQQVTLSCSPISGHRSVSWYQQTPGQGLQFLFEYFSETQRNKGNFPGRFSGRQFSNSRSEMNVSTLELGDSALYLCASSGDRVDTGELFFGEGSRLTVL.